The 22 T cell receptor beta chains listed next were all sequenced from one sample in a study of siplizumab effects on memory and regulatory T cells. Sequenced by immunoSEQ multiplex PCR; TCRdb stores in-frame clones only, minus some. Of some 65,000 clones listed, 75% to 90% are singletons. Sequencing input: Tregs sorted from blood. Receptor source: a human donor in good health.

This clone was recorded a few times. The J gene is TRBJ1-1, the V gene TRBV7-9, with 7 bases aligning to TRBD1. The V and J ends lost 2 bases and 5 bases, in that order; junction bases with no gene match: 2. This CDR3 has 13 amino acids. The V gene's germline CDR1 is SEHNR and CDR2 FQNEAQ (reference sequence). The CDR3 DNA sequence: TGTGCCAGCAGCTTACAGGGGGTAACTGAAGCTTTCTTT. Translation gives CASSLQGVTEAFF.

The CDR3 nucleotides are TGTGCCAGCAGCATTCGGGGGGCGAATTTATATGGCTACACCTTC. This translates into CASSIRGANLYGYTF. The chain employs TRBV21-1 and TRBJ1-2. TRBV21-1 is a listed pseudogene. The CDR3 is 15 amino acids.

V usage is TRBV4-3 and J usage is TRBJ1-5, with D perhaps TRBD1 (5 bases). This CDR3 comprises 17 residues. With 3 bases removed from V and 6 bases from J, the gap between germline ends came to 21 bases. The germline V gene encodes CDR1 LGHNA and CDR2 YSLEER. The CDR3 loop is CASSQSLGRSLGQPQHF. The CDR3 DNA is TGCGCCAGCAGCCAGAGCCTGGGGCGGAGCTTAGGTCAGCCCCAGCATTTT.

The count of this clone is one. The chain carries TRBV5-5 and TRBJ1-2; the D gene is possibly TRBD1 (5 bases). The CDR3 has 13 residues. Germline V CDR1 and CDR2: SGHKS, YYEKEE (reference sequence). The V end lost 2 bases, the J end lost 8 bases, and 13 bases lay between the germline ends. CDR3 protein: CASSFGYRQGYTF. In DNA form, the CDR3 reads TGTGCCAGCAGCTTCGGCTACAGGCAAGGCTACACCTTC.

CDR3 amino acids: CASTGQQYF. For the CDR3, the DNA is TGTGCCAGTACGGGACAGCAGTACTTC. This chain uses TRBV19 with TRBJ2-4; TRBD1 matches at 7 bases. The germline V gene has CDR1 LNHDA and CDR2 SQIVND (reference sequence). J was trimmed by 13 bases and V by 7 bases; bases with no gene match: 1. The CDR3 spans 9 residues. Full variable domain (rest looked up from reference TRBV19 and TRBJ2-4): DGGITQSPKYLFRKEGQNVTLSCEQNLNHDAMYWYRQDPGQGLRLIYYSQIVNDFQKGDIAEGYSVSREKKESFPLTVTSAQKNPTAFYLCASTGQQYFGAGTRLSVL.

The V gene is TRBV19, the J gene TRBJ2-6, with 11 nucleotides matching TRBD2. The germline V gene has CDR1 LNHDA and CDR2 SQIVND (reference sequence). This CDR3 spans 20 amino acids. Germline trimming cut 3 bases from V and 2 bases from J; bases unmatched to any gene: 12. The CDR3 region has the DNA TGTGCCAGTAGTATCCGTGTAGGGACTAGCGGTTCTCCTGGGGCCAACGTCCTGACTTTC. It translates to CASSIRVGTSGSPGANVLTF.

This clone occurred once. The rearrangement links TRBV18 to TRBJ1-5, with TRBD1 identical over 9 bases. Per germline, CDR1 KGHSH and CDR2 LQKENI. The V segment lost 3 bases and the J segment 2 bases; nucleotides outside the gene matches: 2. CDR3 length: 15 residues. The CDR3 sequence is CASSPRTGGNQPQHF. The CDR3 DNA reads TGTGCCAGCTCACCCAGGACAGGGGGCAATCAGCCCCAGCATTTT.

The CDR3 bases are TGTGCCAGCTCACCACTGGAAGGATTCCAAGAGACCCAGTACTTC. This gives the protein CASSPLEGFQETQYF. V and J are TRBV18 and TRBJ2-5; no reliable D call. V lost 1 base to trimming and J lost 1 base, with 10 bases between them. The CDR3 is 15 amino acids. In germline, CDR1 is KGHSH, CDR2 LQKENI.

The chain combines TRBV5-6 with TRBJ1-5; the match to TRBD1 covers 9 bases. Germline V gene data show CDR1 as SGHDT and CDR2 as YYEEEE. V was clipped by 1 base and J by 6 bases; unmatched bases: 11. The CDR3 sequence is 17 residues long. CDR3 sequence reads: CASSLMSGQGKSQPQHF. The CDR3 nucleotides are TGTGCCAGCAGCTTGATGTCGGGACAGGGCAAAAGTCAGCCCCAGCATTTT.

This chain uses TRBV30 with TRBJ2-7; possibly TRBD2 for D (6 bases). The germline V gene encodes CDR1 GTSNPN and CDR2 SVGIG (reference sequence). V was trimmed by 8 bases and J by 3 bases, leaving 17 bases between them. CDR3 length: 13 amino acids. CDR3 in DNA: TGTGCCGTATCCGGGACTGGAAGCTACGAGCAGTACTTC. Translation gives CAVSGTGSYEQYF.

In DNA form, the CDR3 reads TGTGCCAGCAGTCCTGACGCCGCCTTGGTTGATACGCAGTATTTT. Its translation: CASSPDAALVDTQYF. V is TRBV2 and J is TRBJ2-3; D not certain. The CDR3 runs to 15 residues. Trimming took 5 bases from V and 6 from J, leaving 18 bases between them. Germline V gene data show CDR1 as SNHLY and CDR2 as FYNNEI.

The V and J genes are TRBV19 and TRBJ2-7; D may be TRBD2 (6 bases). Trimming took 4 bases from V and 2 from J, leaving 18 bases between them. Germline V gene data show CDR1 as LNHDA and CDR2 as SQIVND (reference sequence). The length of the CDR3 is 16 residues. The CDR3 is CASSSPRELLPYEQYF. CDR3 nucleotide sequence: TGTGCCAGTAGTAGTCCCCGGGAGCTCCTACCCTACGAGCAGTACTTC.

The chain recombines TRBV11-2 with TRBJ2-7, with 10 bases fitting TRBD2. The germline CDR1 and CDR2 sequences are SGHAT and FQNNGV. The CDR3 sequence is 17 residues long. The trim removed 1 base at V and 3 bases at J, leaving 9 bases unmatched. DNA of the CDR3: TGTGCCAGCAGCTTAGGTGCTAGCGGGAGCCTTAGCTACGAGCAGTACTTC. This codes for CASSLGASGSLSYEQYF.

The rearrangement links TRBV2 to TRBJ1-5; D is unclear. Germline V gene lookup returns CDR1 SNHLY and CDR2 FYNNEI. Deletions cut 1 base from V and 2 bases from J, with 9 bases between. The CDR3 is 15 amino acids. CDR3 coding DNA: TGTGCCAGCAGTGAAGGCCGGCGTGGCAATCAGCCCCAGCATTTT. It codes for CASSEGRRGNQPQHF.

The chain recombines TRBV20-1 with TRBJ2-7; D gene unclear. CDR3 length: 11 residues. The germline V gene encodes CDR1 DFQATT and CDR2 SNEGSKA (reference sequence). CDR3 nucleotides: TGCAGCTGCCTGATCCAGGACGAGCAGTACTTC. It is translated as CSCLIQDEQYF.

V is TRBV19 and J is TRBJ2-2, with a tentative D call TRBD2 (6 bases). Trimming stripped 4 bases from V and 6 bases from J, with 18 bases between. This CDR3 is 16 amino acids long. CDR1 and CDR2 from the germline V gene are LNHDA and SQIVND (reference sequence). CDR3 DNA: TGTGCCAGTAGTAACGGAGGGTTTTCGTCCCCCGGGGAGCTGTTTTTT. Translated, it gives CASSNGGFSSPGELFF.

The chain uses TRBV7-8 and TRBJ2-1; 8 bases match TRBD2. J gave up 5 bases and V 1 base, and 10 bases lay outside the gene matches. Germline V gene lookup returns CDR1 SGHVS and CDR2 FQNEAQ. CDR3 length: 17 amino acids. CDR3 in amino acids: CASSLVWAAGVNNEQFF. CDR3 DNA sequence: TGTGCCAGCAGCTTAGTGTGGGCAGCGGGGGTTAACAATGAGCAGTTCTTC. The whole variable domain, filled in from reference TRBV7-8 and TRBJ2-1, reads GAGVSQSPRYKVAKRGQDVALRCDPISGHVSLFWYQQALGQGPEFLTYFQNEAQLDKSGLPSDRFFAERPEGSVSTLKIQRTQQEDSAVYLCASSLVWAAGVNNEQFFGPGTRLTVL.

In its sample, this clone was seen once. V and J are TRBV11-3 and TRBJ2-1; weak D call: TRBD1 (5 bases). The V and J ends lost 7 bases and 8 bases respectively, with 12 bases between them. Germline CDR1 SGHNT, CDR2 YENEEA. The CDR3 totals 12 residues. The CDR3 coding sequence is TGTGCCAGCACCCTAGGGGTGGATGAGCAGTTCTTC. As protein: CASTLGVDEQFF. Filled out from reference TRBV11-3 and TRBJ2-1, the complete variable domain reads EAGVVQSPRYKIIEKKQPVAFWCNPISGHNTLYWYLQNLGQGPELLIRYENEEAVDDSQLPKDRFSAERLKGVDSTLKIQPAELGDSAVYLCASTLGVDEQFFGPGTRLTVL.

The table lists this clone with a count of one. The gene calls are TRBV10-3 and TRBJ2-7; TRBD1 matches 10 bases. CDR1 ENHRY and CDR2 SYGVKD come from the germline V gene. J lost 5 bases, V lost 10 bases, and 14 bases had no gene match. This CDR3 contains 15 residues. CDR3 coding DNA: TGTGCCACCAAGAGCGGGACAGGGGAGAGGAACGAGCAGTACTTC. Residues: CATKSGTGERNEQYF.

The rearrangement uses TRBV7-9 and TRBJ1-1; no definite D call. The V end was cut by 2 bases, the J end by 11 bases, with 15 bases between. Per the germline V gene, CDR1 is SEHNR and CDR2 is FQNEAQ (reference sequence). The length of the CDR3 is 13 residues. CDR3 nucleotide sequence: TGTGCCAGCAGCTTACCAGTAACACTGATGGCTTTCTTT. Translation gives CASSLPVTLMAFF.

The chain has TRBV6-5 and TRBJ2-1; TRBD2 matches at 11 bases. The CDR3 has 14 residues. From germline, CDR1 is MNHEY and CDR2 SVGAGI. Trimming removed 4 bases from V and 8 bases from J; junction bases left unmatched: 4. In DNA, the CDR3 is TGTGCCAGCAGTTTAGCGGGAGGGGTCTATGAGCAGTTCTTC. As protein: CASSLAGGVYEQFF.

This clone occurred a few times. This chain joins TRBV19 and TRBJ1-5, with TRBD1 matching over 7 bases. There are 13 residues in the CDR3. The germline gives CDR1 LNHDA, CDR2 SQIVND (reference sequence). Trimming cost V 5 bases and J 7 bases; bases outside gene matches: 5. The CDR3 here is CASSQGGGQPQHF. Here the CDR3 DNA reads TGTGCCAGTAGTCAGGGGGGTGGCCAGCCCCAGCATTTT.